Each of the 14 T cell receptor beta chains below was sequenced from the same sample in a study of beta chain features in type 1 diabetes. Every isolated RNA sample was fully reverse transcribed, so sequencing captured expressed TCRB transcripts. The data were produced by immunoSEQ multiplex PCR, yet TCRdb's version contains in-frame clones alone and is incomplete. The repertoire holds about 340,000 clones, roughly 8% seen once, with roughly 0.44% in the top ten. The specimen was central memory CD4+ T cells from blood. The receptor source for this set is a woman in her late teens or twenties in good health.

The rearrangement links TRBV18 to TRBJ2-2; D call uncertain. The CDR3 has 17 residues. Germline CDR1 is KGHSH and CDR2 is LQKENI. The V end was cut by 1 base, the J end by 5 bases, with 17 bases between. CDR3 in DNA: TGTGCCAGCTCACCACGCATGCGACAAAGGCGTACCGGGGAGCTGTTTTTT. Encoded protein: CASSPRMRQRRTGELFF.

This clone has a handful of counts. The chain has TRBV6-5 and TRBJ1-1, with 9 bases that match TRBD1. The CDR3 length is 15 residues. V lost 10 bases, J lost 3 bases, and 12 bases stayed unmatched. Germline V gene lookup returns CDR1 MNHEY and CDR2 SVGAGI. For the CDR3, the DNA is TGTGCCACCAAAAAGGACAGGGGAAAGTACACTGAAGCTTTCTTT. Protein product: CATKKDRGKYTEAFF.

There are a few counts of this clone. This chain links TRBV4-2 with TRBJ1-1; 7 nucleotides match TRBD1. The germline V gene has CDR1 LGHNA and CDR2 YNFKEQ. The CDR3 length is 14 residues. Trimming removed 5 bases from V and 3 bases from J; junction bases left unmatched: 6. The CDR3 reads CASSTTGRDTEAFF. CDR3 coding DNA: TGTGCCAGCAGCACGACAGGGCGGGACACTGAAGCTTTCTTT.

This clone showed up just a few times. The V gene is TRBV6-5, the J gene TRBJ1-2; 7 nucleotides line up with TRBD1. Germline trimming cut 11 bases from V and 4 bases from J; bases unmatched to any gene: 13. Germline-derived CDR1 and CDR2 are MNHEY and SVGAGI. The CDR3 is 14 amino acids. Written as DNA, the CDR3 is TGTGCCGCCGGGAGACAGGGAATGAGCTATGGCTACACCTTC. Encoded protein: CAAGRQGMSYGYTF.

J is TRBJ2-1 and V is TRBV28; TRBD1 agrees at 10 bases. Germline loops: CDR1 MDHEN, CDR2 SYDVKM. The CDR3 totals 13 residues. V was clipped by 7 bases and J by 6 bases; unmatched bases: 3. CDR3 in amino acids: CASTRQGANEQFF. The CDR3 DNA sequence: TGTGCCAGCACCAGACAGGGGGCCAATGAGCAGTTCTTC.

The chain employs TRBV6-6 and TRBJ2-7, with 7 bases lining up with TRBD1. Germline V CDR1 and CDR2: MNHNY, SVGAGI (reference sequence). CDR3 length: 16 residues. With V trimmed by 4 bases and J by 5 bases, 14 bases remained unmatched. CDR3 sequence reads: CASSFWSMTGLHEQYF. CDR3 nucleotide sequence: TGTGCCAGCAGTTTTTGGAGCATGACAGGGCTCCACGAGCAGTACTTC.

This clone was observed a few times. The gene calls are TRBV19 and TRBJ1-4, with D uncertain. Per the germline V gene, CDR1 is LNHDA and CDR2 is SQIVND (reference sequence). The CDR3 consists of 18 residues. V lost 7 bases to trimming and J lost 0 bases, with 21 bases between them. This chain's CDR3 is CASNPSAVRAATNEKLFF. In nucleotides, the CDR3 is TGTGCCAGTAATCCGTCGGCAGTGAGGGCAGCAACTAATGAAAAACTGTTTTTT.

The gene calls are TRBV15 and TRBJ1-2; D may be TRBD1 (6 bases). The germline V gene encodes CDR1 LNHNV and CDR2 YYDKDF (reference sequence). The V and J ends lost 0 bases and 6 bases respectively, with 17 bases between them. The CDR3 has 16 amino acids. CDR3 loop: CATSRDGTGLGDGYTF. DNA for the CDR3: TGTGCCACCAGCAGAGATGGAACAGGGTTGGGTGATGGCTACACCTTC.

This clone was detected only a few times. The chain carries TRBV4-3 and TRBJ1-5, with no clear D. Trimming removed 0 bases at V and 3 bases at J, with 6 bases between. Germline V lookup: CDR1 LGHNA, CDR2 YSLEER. The CDR3 runs to 14 residues. CDR3 sequence: CASSQDFPNQPQHF. DNA of the CDR3: TGCGCCAGCAGCCAAGATTTTCCCAATCAGCCCCAGCATTTT.

This clone was counted a few times. A junction boundary mismatches the germline segment, possibly from a read error. J is TRBJ1-5 and V is TRBV5-4; D unclear. Germline V CDR1 and CDR2: SGHNT, YYREEE (reference sequence). This CDR3 spans 14 amino acids. This CDR3 is CASSQERVFQPQHF. The CDR3 DNA is TGCGCCAGCAGCCAAGAGCGTGTGTTCCAGCCCCAGCATTTT.

This chain joins TRBV10-2 and TRBJ1-2, with D possibly matching TRBD1 (6 bases). Trimming cost V 6 bases and J 3 bases, with 11 bases left between them. This CDR3 region has 13 residues. CDR1 and CDR2 (germline): WSHSY, SAAADI. The CDR3 here is CASRMGADYGYTF. CDR3 coding DNA: TGCGCCAGCAGGATGGGGGCCGACTATGGCTACACCTTC.

The V and J genes are TRBV13 and TRBJ2-7; tentatively, D is TRBD1 (6 bases). The CDR3 has 15 residues. Trimming pared 6 bases from V and 6 bases from J, leaving 21 bases between. Germline-derived CDR1 and CDR2 are PRHDT and FYEKMQ (reference sequence). CDR3 protein: CASSEAGTYLSEQYF. The CDR3 region has the DNA TGTGCCAGCAGTGAAGCCGGGACATATCTCAGCGAGCAGTACTTC.

This chain joins TRBV28 and TRBJ1-2; possibly TRBD1 for D (6 bases). Germline CDR1 and CDR2: MDHEN and SYDVKM. The germline V and J ends were trimmed by 4 bases and 5 bases, with 11 bases remaining between them. This CDR3 is 13 amino acids long. The CDR3, as DNA: TGTGCCAGCAGTTCCGACAGGCAATATGGCTACACCTTC. It translates to CASSSDRQYGYTF.

The V call is TRBV19, the J call TRBJ2-3; D is undetermined. The V gene's germline CDR1 is LNHDA and CDR2 SQIVND (reference sequence). The CDR3 consists of 12 residues. V was clipped by 5 bases and J by 6 bases, with 9 bases between them. In DNA, the CDR3 is TGTGCCAGTAGTCAGGTCACCGATACGCAGTATTTT. It encodes CASSQVTDTQYF.